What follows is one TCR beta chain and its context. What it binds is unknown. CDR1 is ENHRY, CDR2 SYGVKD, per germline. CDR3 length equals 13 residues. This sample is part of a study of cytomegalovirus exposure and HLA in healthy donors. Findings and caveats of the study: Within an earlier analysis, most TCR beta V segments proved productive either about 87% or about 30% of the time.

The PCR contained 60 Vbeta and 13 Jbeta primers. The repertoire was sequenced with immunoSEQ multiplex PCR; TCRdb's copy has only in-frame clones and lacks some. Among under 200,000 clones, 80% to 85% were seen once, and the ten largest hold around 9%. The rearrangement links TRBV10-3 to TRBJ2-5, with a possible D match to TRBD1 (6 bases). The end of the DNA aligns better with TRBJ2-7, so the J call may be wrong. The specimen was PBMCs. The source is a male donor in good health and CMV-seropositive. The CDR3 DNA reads TGTGCCATCAGTGACAGGGGAATGTACGAGCAGTACTTC. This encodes CAISDRGMYEQYF.